This TCR beta chain was obtained from a study of technical replicates of blood from a handful of donors. The CDR3 length is 14 residues. V shed 10 bases, J shed 0 bases, and the junction held 9 bases outside the gene matches. Germline CDR1 reads SGHDN; CDR2 reads FVKESK. This clone was counted once. Sequencing was performed with immunoSEQ multiplex PCR; in TCRdb, only in-frame clones are kept and a portion is missing. The sample lists about 64,000 clones; around nine tenths were seen once. The source of this sequence is a human donor in good health. Some clones in this sample may be carry-over from other donors' samples. Sequences were obtained from PBMCs. The chain links TRBV14 to TRBJ2-7; 7 bases are shared with TRBD1. The CDR3 sequence: CATSGTANSYEQYF. The CDR3 nucleotides read TGTGCCACCTCGGGGACAGCTAACTCCTACGAGCAGTACTTC. The whole variable domain, filled in from reference TRBV14 and TRBJ2-7, reads EAGVTQFPSHSVIEKGQTVTLRCDPISGHDNLYWYRRVMGKEIKFLLHFVKESKQDESGMPNNRFLAERTGGTYSTLKVQPAELEDSGVYFCATSGTANSYEQYFGPGTRLTVT.